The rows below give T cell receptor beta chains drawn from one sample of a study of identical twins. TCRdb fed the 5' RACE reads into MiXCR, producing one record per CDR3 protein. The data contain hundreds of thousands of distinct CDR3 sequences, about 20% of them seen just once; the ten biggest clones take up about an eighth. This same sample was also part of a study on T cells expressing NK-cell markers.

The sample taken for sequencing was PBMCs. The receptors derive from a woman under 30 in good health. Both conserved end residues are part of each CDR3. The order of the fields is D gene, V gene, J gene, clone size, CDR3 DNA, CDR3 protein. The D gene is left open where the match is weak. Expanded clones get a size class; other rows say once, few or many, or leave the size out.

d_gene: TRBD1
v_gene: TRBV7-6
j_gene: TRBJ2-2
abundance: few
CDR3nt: TGTGCCAGCAGTTCAAGGGGGCGCGCCGGGGAGCTGTTTTTT
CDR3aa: CASSSRGRAGELFF

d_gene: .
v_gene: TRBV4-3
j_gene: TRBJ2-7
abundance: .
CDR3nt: TGCGCCAGCAGCCCGAGGCGGTCCTACTACGAGCAGTACTTC
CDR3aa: CASSPRRSYYEQYF

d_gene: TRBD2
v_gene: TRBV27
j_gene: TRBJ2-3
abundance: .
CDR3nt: TGTGCCAGCAGTTTATCCGTAGGACTAGCCCCAATGCAGGGTACGCAGTATTTT
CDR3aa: CASSLSVGLAPMQGTQYF

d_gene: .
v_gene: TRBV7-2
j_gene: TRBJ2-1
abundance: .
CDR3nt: TGTGCCAGCAGCTTAGTGTGGGGGTCACTCAATGAGCAGTTCTTC
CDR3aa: CASSLVWGSLNEQFF

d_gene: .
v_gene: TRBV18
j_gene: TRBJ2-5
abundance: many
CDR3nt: TGTGCCAGCTCACCATGGACAGACCAAGAGACCCAGTACTTC
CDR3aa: CASSPWTDQETQYF

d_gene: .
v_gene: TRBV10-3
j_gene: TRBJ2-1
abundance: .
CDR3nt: TGTGCCATCAGCCCCCTGGCGGGCGGAGGGCGGGATGAGCAGTTCTTC
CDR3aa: CAISPLAGGGRDEQFF

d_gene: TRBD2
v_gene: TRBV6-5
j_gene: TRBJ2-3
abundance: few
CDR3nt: TGTGCCAGCAGTTACCTCCCTTCGGTAGCGGGAGGGCCAGATACGCAGTATTTT
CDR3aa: CASSYLPSVAGGPDTQYF

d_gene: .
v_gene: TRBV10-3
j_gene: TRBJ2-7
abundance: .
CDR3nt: TGTGCCATCAGTGAGTCGATCCTTGGGGCAGCGGCCTACGAGCAGAACTTC
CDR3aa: CAISESILGAAAYEQNF

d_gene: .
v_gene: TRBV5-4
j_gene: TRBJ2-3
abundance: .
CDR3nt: TGTGCCAGCAGCTCGGACCCTCAGGAAGGCACAGATACGCAGTATTTT
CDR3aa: CASSSDPQEGTDTQYF

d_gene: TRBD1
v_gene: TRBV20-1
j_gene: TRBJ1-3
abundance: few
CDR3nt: TGCAGTGCTAGAGATCGCAGGGGGATTGCGGGAAACACCATATATTTT
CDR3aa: CSARDRRGIAGNTIYF

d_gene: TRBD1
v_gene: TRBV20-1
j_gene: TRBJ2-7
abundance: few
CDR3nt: TGCAGTGCTAGCTCGGGACAGTCCTACGAGCAGTACTTC
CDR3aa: CSASSGQSYEQYF

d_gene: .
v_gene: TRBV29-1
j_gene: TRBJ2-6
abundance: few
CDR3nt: TGCAGCGTTGAAGGAGATAGGAGGGGGTCTGGGGCCAACGTCCTGACTTTC
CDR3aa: CSVEGDRRGSGANVLTF

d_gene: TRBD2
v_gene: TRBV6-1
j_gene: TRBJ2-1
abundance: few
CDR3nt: TGTGCCAGCAGTGGGCTAGCGGGGACCTACAATGAGCAGTTCTTC
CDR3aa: CASSGLAGTYNEQFF

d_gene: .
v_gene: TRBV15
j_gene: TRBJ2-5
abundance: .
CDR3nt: TGTGCCACCAGCAGAGAGACCCAGTACTTC
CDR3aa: CATSRETQYF

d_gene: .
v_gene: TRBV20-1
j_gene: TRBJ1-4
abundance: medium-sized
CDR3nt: TGCAGTGCTATAGTCACGACGGGGGAAAAACTGTTTTTT
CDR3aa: CSAIVTTGEKLFF

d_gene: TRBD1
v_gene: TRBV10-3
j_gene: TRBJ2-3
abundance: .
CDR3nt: TGTGCCATCAGTGAGGGAAGGACAGGGGGTGACACAGATACGCAGTATTTT
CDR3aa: CAISEGRTGGDTDTQYF

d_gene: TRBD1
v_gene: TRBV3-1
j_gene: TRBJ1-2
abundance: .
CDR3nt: TGTGCCAGCAGCCAAGTCGGGACAGGGAGTTATGGCTACACCTTC
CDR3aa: CASSQVGTGSYGYTF

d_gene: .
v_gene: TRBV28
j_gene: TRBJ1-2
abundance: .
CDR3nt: TGTGCCAGCAGCTCCGGACAGCTCTATGGCTACACCTTC
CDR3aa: CASSSGQLYGYTF

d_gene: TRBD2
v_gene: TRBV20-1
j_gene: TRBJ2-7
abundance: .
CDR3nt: TGCAGTGCTAGATGGCTAGCGGGAGGAAACGAGCAGTACTTC
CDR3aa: CSARWLAGGNEQYF

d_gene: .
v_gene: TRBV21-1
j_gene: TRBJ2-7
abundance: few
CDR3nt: TGTGCCAGCAGCAAAATTCGCCCAGGGGAGGCCCTCGAGCAGTACTTC
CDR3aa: CASSKIRPGEALEQYF

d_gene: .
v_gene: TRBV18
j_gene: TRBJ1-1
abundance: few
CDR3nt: TGTGCCAGCTCACCGAATCTCGTTCGGGGCTCCTACACTGAAGCTTTCTTT
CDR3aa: CASSPNLVRGSYTEAFF

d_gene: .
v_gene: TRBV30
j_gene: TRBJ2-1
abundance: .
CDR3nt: TGTGCCTGGACTCGGGGCTACTACAATGAGCAGTTCTTC
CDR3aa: CAWTRGYYNEQFF

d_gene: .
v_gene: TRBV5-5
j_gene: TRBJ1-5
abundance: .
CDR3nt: TGTGCCAGCAGCTTGGGACCGACCAATCAGCCCCAGCATTTT
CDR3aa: CASSLGPTNQPQHF

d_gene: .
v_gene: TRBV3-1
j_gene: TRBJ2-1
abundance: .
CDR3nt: TGTGCCAGCAGCCAAACGCTATTCCCCTACAATGAGCAGTTCTTC
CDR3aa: CASSQTLFPYNEQFF

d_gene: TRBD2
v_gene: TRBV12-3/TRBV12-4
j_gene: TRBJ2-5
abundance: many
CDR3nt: TGTGCCAGCAGTACCGGGACTAGCGGCAATCAGTACTTC
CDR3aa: CASSTGTSGNQYF

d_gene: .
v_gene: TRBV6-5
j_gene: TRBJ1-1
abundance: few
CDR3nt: TGTGCCAGCAGTTACTCTTTCCAGGGACTGAACACTGAAGCTTTCTTT
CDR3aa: CASSYSFQGLNTEAFF

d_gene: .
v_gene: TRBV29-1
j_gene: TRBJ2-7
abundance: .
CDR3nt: TGCAGCACCAGGGACATTCGGCCTCACTACGAGCAGTACTTC
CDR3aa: CSTRDIRPHYEQYF

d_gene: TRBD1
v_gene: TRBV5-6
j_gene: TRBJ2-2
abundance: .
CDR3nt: TGTGCCAGCAGCTTGGTGGACAGGGCCCCCGGGGAGCTGTTTTTT
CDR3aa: CASSLVDRAPGELFF

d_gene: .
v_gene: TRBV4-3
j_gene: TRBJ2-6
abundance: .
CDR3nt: TGCGCCAGCAGCCAAGGACCAAGCTCTGGGGCCAACGTCCTGACTTTC
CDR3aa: CASSQGPSSGANVLTF

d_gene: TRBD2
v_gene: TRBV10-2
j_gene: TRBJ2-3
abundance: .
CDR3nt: TGCGCCAGCAGTGAGTTCCTAGCGGTTTACACAGATACGCAGTATTTT
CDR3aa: CASSEFLAVYTDTQYF

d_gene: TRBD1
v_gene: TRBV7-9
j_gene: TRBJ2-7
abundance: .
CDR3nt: TGTGCCAGCAGCCCCAGGGACAGTGAGCAGTACTTC
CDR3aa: CASSPRDSEQYF

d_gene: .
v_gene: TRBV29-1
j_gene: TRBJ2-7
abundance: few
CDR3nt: TGCAGCGTTGAAGGACCTGGCAGTACCTACGAGCAGTACTTC
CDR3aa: CSVEGPGSTYEQYF

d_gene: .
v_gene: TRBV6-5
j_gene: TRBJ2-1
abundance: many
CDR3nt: TGTGCCAGCAGCTACGACTCCTACAATGAGCAGTTCTTC
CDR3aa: CASSYDSYNEQFF

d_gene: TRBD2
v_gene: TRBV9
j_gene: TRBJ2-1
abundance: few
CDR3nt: TGTGCCAGCAATAACCCCGGGGGGGGCTCCTACAATGAGCAGTTCTTC
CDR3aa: CASNNPGGGSYNEQFF

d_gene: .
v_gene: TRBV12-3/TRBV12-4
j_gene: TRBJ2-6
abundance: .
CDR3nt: TGTGCCAGCAACTTTCTCTCTGGGGCCAACGTCCTGACTTTC
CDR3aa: CASNFLSGANVLTF

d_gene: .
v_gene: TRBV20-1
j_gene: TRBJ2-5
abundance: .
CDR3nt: TGCAGTGCTAGTATCAGCGACGAGACCCAGTACTTC
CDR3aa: CSASISDETQYF

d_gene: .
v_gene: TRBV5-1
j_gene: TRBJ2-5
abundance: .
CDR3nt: TGCGCCAGTTCTATTCCTGGGGCCCAAGAGACCCAGTACTTC
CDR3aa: CASSIPGAQETQYF